Listed below are T cell receptor beta chains from one sample, sequenced in a study of cytomegalovirus exposure and HLA in healthy donors. This table comes from immunoSEQ multiplex PCR, and its TCRdb copy is limited to in-frame clones, with some not included. The sample has about 200,000 clones; 75% to 80% are singletons. Input material: PBMCs. These receptors were taken from a man aged 18 to 30 in good health and CMV-seronegative. Each CDR3 is given with its conserved first and last residue. A D gene is named only where the DNA matches it firmly. Size is stated for part of the rows, as once, few or many counts, or as a class when the clone is expanded.

CASSETRAATGELFF	TGTGCCAGCAGTGAAACCAGGGCGGCCACCGGGGAGCTGTTTTTT	TRBJ2-2	.	.	15	TRBV2
CASSPGRLGPNYGYTF	TGTGCCAGTAGTCCAGGGCGATTGGGCCCTAACTATGGCTACACCTTC	TRBJ1-2	.	.	16	TRBV19
CASSYSDRGNEQFF	TGTGCCAGCAGCTATAGCGACAGGGGCAATGAGCAGTTCTTC	TRBJ2-1	TRBD1	.	14	TRBV7-9
CASSLVAGTSGRYEQYF	TGTGCCAGCAGTTTAGTGGCCGGGACTAGCGGGAGATACGAGCAGTACTTC	TRBJ2-7	TRBD2	.	17	TRBV27
CASSPIGTGEFTEAFF	TGTGCCAGCAGCCCCATAGGGACAGGGGAATTCACTGAAGCTTTCTTT	TRBJ1-1	TRBD1	.	16	TRBV14
CASSQGTDGYNEQFF	TGTGCCAGCAGCCAAGGGACAGACGGGTACAATGAGCAGTTCTTC	TRBJ2-1	.	.	15	TRBV14
CASSPAMGGNTEAFF	TGCGCCAGCAGTCCCGCCATGGGAGGAAACACTGAAGCTTTCTTT	TRBJ1-1	.	.	15	TRBV5-1
CASSTTINTEAFF	TGTGCCAGCAGCACAACGATCAACACTGAAGCTTTCTTT	TRBJ1-1	.	.	13	TRBV9
CATSTLAGGLPDTQYF	TGTGCCACCAGCACTTTAGCGGGAGGGCTACCAGATACGCAGTATTTT	TRBJ2-3	TRBD2	.	16	TRBV15
CASSQGLASYNEQFF	TGTGCCAGCAGCCAGGGACTAGCGTCCTACAATGAGCAGTTCTTC	TRBJ2-1	TRBD2	.	15	TRBV9
CASIPTGHYEQYF	TGTGCCAGCATCCCGACAGGTCACTACGAGCAGTACTTC	TRBJ2-7	.	.	13	TRBV7-9
CASSLSIRDSSYEQYF	TGTGCCAGCAGTTTGTCCATCCGGGACAGCTCCTACGAGCAGTACTTC	TRBJ2-7	TRBD1	.	16	TRBV28
CASSSIEAGGPTYNEQFF	TGTGCCAGCAGTTCGATTGAAGCGGGAGGCCCTACCTACAATGAGCAGTTCTTC	TRBJ2-1	TRBD2	.	18	TRBV11-2
CAWGKGQINYGYTF	TGTGCCTGGGGAAAAGGACAGATTAACTATGGCTACACCTTC	TRBJ1-2	.	.	14	TRBV30
CASSPPSGEGTDTQYF	TGCGCCAGCAGCCCCCCCAGCGGGGAGGGGACAGATACGCAGTATTTT	TRBJ2-3	TRBD2	.	16	TRBV5-1
CASSLNAGAADTQYF	TGTGCCAGCAGCTTAAATGCAGGGGCGGCAGATACGCAGTATTTT	TRBJ2-3	.	.	15	TRBV7-3
CASSPLQGTHNQPQHF	TGTGCCAGCAGCCCCCTACAGGGAACCCACAATCAGCCCCAGCATTTT	TRBJ1-5	.	once	16	TRBV4-2
CASSINRGGRQDTQYF	TGTGCCAGCAGCATTAACAGGGGTGGACGTCAAGATACGCAGTATTTT	TRBJ2-3	TRBD1	.	16	TRBV5-4
CSSHGQGNEQFF	TGCAGCTCCCACGGTCAGGGCAATGAGCAGTTCTTC	TRBJ2-1	.	.	12	TRBV29-1
CASSLDGGPAGDTQYF	TGTGCCAGCAGCTTAGACGGGGGGCCGGCCGGAGATACGCAGTATTTT	TRBJ2-3	.	.	16	TRBV7-2
CASRTPGQAPYEQYF	TGTGCCAGCAGGACGCCGGGACAGGCGCCTTACGAGCAGTACTTC	TRBJ2-7	TRBD1	.	15	TRBV6-5
CSVGLRQGFYEQYF	TGCAGCGTTGGCCTGAGACAGGGGTTCTACGAGCAGTACTTC	TRBJ2-7	TRBD1	few	14	TRBV29-1
CASSSTGGTEAFF	TGTGCCAGCTCATCGACAGGGGGCACTGAAGCTTTCTTT	TRBJ1-1	TRBD1	.	13	TRBV18
CASSPLGQGAYQPQHF	TGTGCCAGCAGCCCACTAGGGCAGGGGGCTTACCAGCCCCAGCATTTT	TRBJ1-5	TRBD1	.	16	TRBV7-9
CASSSRRGRAGADVLTF	TGTGCCAGCAGCTCCAGACGAGGGAGGGCTGGGGCCGACGTCCTGACTTTC	TRBJ2-6	TRBD2	.	17	TRBV5-6
CARSPREMRDNIEAFF	TGTGCCAGAAGCCCGCGTGAGATGAGGGACAACATTGAAGCTTTCTTT	TRBJ1-1	.	.	16	TRBV5-3
CASSRVAGGPSTDTQYF	TGTGCCAGCAGCCGAGTAGCGGGGGGGCCTAGCACAGATACGCAGTATTTT	TRBJ2-3	TRBD2	.	17	TRBV4-2
CASSLTGMNTEAFF	TGTGCCAGCAGCTTAACCGGGATGAACACTGAAGCTTTCTTT	TRBJ1-1	.	.	14	TRBV7-3
CASSLLTSGGDVTQYF	TGTGCCAGCAGCCTCCTAACTAGCGGGGGGGATGTTACGCAGTATTTT	TRBJ2-3	TRBD2	few	16	TRBV7-3
CASSLDGDRTNEKLFF	TGTGCCAGCAGCTTGGACGGGGACAGAACTAATGAAAAACTGTTTTTT	TRBJ1-4	TRBD1	.	16	TRBV5-6
CASSLSGILQPQHF	TGTGCCAGCAGTTTGTCAGGGATACTCCAGCCCCAGCATTTT	TRBJ1-5	.	.	14	TRBV6-5
CASSFGTSIYGYTF	TGTGCCAGCAGCTTCGGGACTTCTATATATGGCTACACCTTC	TRBJ1-2	.	.	14	TRBV5-8
CASSPTSGGAEDTQYF	TGTGCCAGCAGCCCTACTAGCGGGGGGGCTGAAGATACGCAGTATTTT	TRBJ2-3	TRBD2	.	16	TRBV11-2
CASSESTGKTEAFF	TGTGCCAGCAGTGAATCAACAGGTAAAACTGAAGCTTTCTTT	TRBJ1-1	.	.	14	TRBV25-1
CASSPQGFAEAFF	TGTGCCAGCAGCCCACAGGGATTCGCTGAAGCTTTCTTT	TRBJ1-1	.	few	13	TRBV7-8
CASSFSGFEYEQYF	TGTGCCAGCAGCTTTTCAGGGTTTGAGTACGAGCAGTACTTC	TRBJ2-7	.	.	14	TRBV11-2
CASSEGGEGRPQHF	TGTGCCAGCAGTGAAGGAGGAGAGGGCCGACCCCAGCATTTT	TRBJ1-5	.	.	14	TRBV6-1
CASSGTGLVDEQFF	TGTGCCAGCAGTGGGACAGGGTTGGTAGATGAGCAGTTCTTC	TRBJ2-1	TRBD1	.	14	TRBV6-6
CASSSRGSPLHF	TGTGCCAGCAGCTCCAGGGGTTCACCCCTCCACTTT	TRBJ1-6	.	.	12	TRBV5-6
CASSQEVLHTEAFF	TGTGCCAGCAGCCAAGAGGTACTCCACACTGAAGCTTTCTTT	TRBJ1-1	.	.	14	TRBV7-8
CASSLEGSGLYNEQFF	TGTGCCAGCAGCTTAGAGGGTAGCGGGCTCTACAATGAGCAGTTCTTC	TRBJ2-1	TRBD2	once	16	TRBV13
CAWSQGTGYTGELFF	TGTGCCTGGAGTCAGGGGACAGGGTACACCGGGGAGCTGTTTTTT	TRBJ2-2	TRBD1	once	15	TRBV30
CASSVTSGNGETQYF	TGTGCCAGCAGCGTCACTAGCGGGAACGGAGAGACCCAGTACTTC	TRBJ2-5	TRBD2	.	15	TRBV9